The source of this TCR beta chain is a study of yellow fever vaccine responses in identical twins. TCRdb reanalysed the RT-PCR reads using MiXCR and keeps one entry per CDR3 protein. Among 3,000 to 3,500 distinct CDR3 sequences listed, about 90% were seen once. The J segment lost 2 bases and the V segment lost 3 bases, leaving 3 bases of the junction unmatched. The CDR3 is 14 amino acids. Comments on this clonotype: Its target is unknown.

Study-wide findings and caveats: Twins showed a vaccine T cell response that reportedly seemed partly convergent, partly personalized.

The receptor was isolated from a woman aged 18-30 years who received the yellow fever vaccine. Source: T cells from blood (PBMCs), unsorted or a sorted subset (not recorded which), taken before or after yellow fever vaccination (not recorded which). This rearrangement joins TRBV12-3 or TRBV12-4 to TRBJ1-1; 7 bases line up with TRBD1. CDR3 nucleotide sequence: TGTGCCAGCAGTTTGGCAGGGGGAAACACTGAAGCTTTCTTT. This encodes CASSLAGGNTEAFF.